The 25 T cell receptor beta chains given below trace back to one sample, sequenced in a study of blood T cell repertoires in COVID-19. Data came from immunoSEQ multiplex PCR; TCRdb stores just in-frame clones and leaves some out. The sample consists of more than 60,000 clones, over 80% of them appearing once. Sequenced: peripheral blood. The receptors derive from a human donor in a cohort sampled during active COVID-19.

The V call is TRBV5-1, the J call TRBJ2-7; TRBD2 matches at 7 bases. After removal of 0 bases from V and 2 bases from J, the junction contained 5 bases not matched to a gene. The CDR3 length is 15 residues. CDR1 is SGHRS, CDR2 YFSETQ, per germline. CDR3 loop: CASSLEGLVAYEQYF. The CDR3, as DNA: TGCGCCAGCAGCTTGGAAGGACTAGTTGCCTACGAGCAGTACTTC.

The genes are TRBV13 and TRBJ2-5; 8 nucleotides align to TRBD1. Trimming took 0 bases from V and 1 from J; bases not matched to a gene: 4. There are 16 residues in the CDR3. The V gene's germline CDR1 is PRHDT and CDR2 FYEKMQ (reference sequence). The CDR3 coding sequence is TGTGCCAGCAGCTTAGGACAGGGGGTTTCCCAAGAGACCCAGTACTTC. Protein product: CASSLGQGVSQETQYF.

The CDR3 DNA is TGTGCCAGCAGCGCGGCCTCGGGCTATGGCTACACCTTC. It codes for CASSAASGYGYTF. This rearrangement joins TRBV9 to TRBJ1-2; D remains ambiguous. The CDR3 runs to 13 residues. V lost 3 bases to trimming and J lost 4 bases, with 10 bases between them. Germline CDR1 and CDR2: SGDLS and YYNGEE.

V usage is TRBV18 and J usage is TRBJ2-1; 9 bases match TRBD1. CDR1 and CDR2 from the germline V gene are KGHSH and LQKENI. V gave up 0 bases and J gave up 4 bases; unmatched junction bases: 4. This CDR3 contains 16 residues. The CDR3 region is CASSPPTGGAYNEQFF. CDR3 DNA sequence: TGTGCCAGCTCACCACCTACAGGGGGCGCATACAATGAGCAGTTCTTC.

The rearrangement links TRBV10-2 to TRBJ2-3, with TRBD1 matching over 9 bases. V was clipped by 3 bases and J by 3 bases; unmatched bases: 10. The CDR3 extends over 17 amino acids. From germline, CDR1 is WSHSY and CDR2 SAAADI. The CDR3 bases are TGCGCCAGCAGTGACCCGACAGGGGGGCCCGTTACAGATACGCAGTATTTT. Protein: CASSDPTGGPVTDTQYF.

The chain links TRBV5-4 to TRBJ2-3, with 10 bases lining up with TRBD2. CDR1 and CDR2 (germline): SGHNT, YYREEE (reference sequence). The V segment lost 2 bases and the J segment 2 bases; nucleotides outside the gene matches: 2. The CDR3 extends over 15 amino acids. CDR3 nucleotide sequence: TGTGCCAGCAGCTTTAGCGGGGGGCACACAGATACGCAGTATTTT. It codes for CASSFSGGHTDTQYF.

The chain uses TRBV7-2 and TRBJ2-5; 12 bases fit TRBD1. The CDR3 is made up of 15 amino acids. CDR1 and CDR2 from the germline V gene are SGHTA and FQGNSA. V was clipped by 5 bases and J by 5 bases; unmatched bases: 6. CDR3 sequence: CASSPGQGAWETQYF. Here the CDR3 DNA reads TGTGCCAGCAGCCCGGGACAGGGGGCTTGGGAGACCCAGTACTTC.

The chain links TRBV6-5 to TRBJ2-7, with TRBD1 identical over 8 bases. This CDR3 is 13 amino acids long. Unmatched junction bases numbered 5, after V lost 8 bases and J lost 2 bases. Germline CDR1 MNHEY, CDR2 SVGAGI. This chain's CDR3 is CASARTGTYEQYF. Here the CDR3 DNA reads TGTGCCAGCGCCCGGACAGGGACCTACGAGCAGTACTTC.

This clone was observed a handful of times. In DNA form, the CDR3 reads TGTGCCACCAGTGGCGCAGGGTTCAATGAGCAGTTCTTC. Protein sequence: CATSGAGFNEQFF. V and J are TRBV24-1 and TRBJ2-1; tentative D call: TRBD1 (5 bases). Germline V gene data show CDR1 as KGHDR and CDR2 as SFDVKD. V was shortened by 5 bases and J by 6 bases, with 10 bases between the two germline ends. This CDR3 contains 13 residues.

This clone occurred a few times. The chain carries TRBV28 and TRBJ2-1; 7 nucleotides match TRBD1. This CDR3 is 18 amino acids long. V shed 4 bases and J 7 bases; nucleotides not matched to a gene: 19. The germline V gene encodes CDR1 MDHEN and CDR2 SYDVKM. Here the CDR3 reads CASSSSTGFGTFLNEQFF. The CDR3 DNA follows: TGTGCCAGCAGTTCCTCGACAGGGTTTGGGACCTTTCTTAATGAGCAGTTCTTC.

The V call is TRBV3-1 (or the pseudogene TRBV3-2), the J call TRBJ2-1; D call uncertain. The CDR3 consists of 13 residues. Germline V lookup: CDR1 LGHDT, CDR2 YNNKEL (reference sequence). Trimming shortened V by 1 base and J by 6 bases, and 7 bases separated the two germline ends. The CDR3 DNA is TGTGCCAGCAGCCAAGTAGTACGCAATGAGCAGTTCTTC. Amino acid sequence: CASSQVVRNEQFF.

The chain couples TRBV28 to TRBJ1-2; D not certain. The germline V gene has CDR1 MDHEN and CDR2 SYDVKM. The V and J ends lost 1 base and 2 bases respectively, with 5 bases between them. The CDR3 has 13 amino acids. The CDR3 DNA reads TGTGCCAGCAGTTTATCAGGAAACTATGGCTACACCTTC. Translation gives CASSLSGNYGYTF.

The chain has TRBV5-6 and TRBJ2-2, with TRBD1 matching over 8 bases. Germline V gene lookup returns CDR1 SGHDT and CDR2 YYEEEE. The J segment lost 0 bases and the V segment lost 4 bases, leaving 5 bases of the junction unmatched. The CDR3 consists of 16 residues. CDR3 sequence: CASSQWTGTNTGELFF. As DNA, the CDR3 is TGTGCCAGCAGCCAATGGACAGGGACGAACACCGGGGAGCTGTTTTTT.

As DNA, the CDR3 is TGCGCCAGCAGCTTTGATGACAGTGGGGCCAACGTCCTGACTTTC. It codes for CASSFDDSGANVLTF. The J gene is TRBJ2-6, the V gene TRBV5-1, with a possible D match to TRBD1 (5 bases). Trimming left V 2 bases short and J 3 bases short, with 9 bases between. CDR1 and CDR2 from the germline V gene are SGHRS and YFSETQ. The CDR3 is 15 residues long. Based on the CDR3 plus reference TRBV5-1 and TRBJ2-6, the full variable domain is KAGVTQTPRYLIKTRGQQVTLSCSPISGHRSVSWYQQTPGQGLQFLFEYFSETQRNKGNFPGRFSGRQFSNSRSEMNVSTLELGDSALYLCASSFDDSGANVLTFGAGSRLTVL.

The chain has TRBV3-1 (or the pseudogene TRBV3-2) and TRBJ2-7, with D possibly being TRBD2 (6 bases). The V end was cut by 4 bases, the J end by 6 bases, with 19 bases between. From germline, CDR1 is LGHDT and CDR2 YNNKEL (reference sequence). The CDR3 length is 15 residues. CDR3 in amino acids: CASSPSRGITIEQYF. DNA for the CDR3: TGTGCCAGCAGCCCTAGCCGGGGGATTACGATCGAGCAGTACTTC.

The chain is built from TRBV29-1 and TRBJ1-2; 9 bases match TRBD1. Germline CDR1 is SQVTM and CDR2 is ANQGSEA. V was clipped by 7 bases and J by 5 bases; unmatched bases: 8. The CDR3 runs 13 residues. The CDR3 sequence: CSAPGQGVYGYTF. CDR3 nucleotides: TGCAGCGCCCCGGGACAGGGAGTATATGGCTACACCTTC.

To note about this clone: One end of the junction fails to match germline, which may point to a read error. This chain joins TRBV7-7 and TRBJ2-5; 7 nucleotides agree with TRBD2. Germline CDR1 SSHAT, CDR2 FNYEAQ (reference sequence). The CDR3 extends over 15 amino acids. The CDR3 DNA is TGTGCTAGCAGCTTAGGAGCGGGGATCCAAGAGACCCAGTACTTC. Protein: CASSLGAGIQETQYF.

This chain uses TRBV5-1 with TRBJ1-2, with TRBD1 identical over 8 bases. Germline loops: CDR1 SGHRS, CDR2 YFSETQ. The CDR3 consists of 15 residues. V shed 0 bases and J 7 bases; nucleotides not matched to a gene: 8. CDR3 DNA: TGCGCCAGCAGCTTGGGAGGACAGGGATGGGGTGGCTACACCTTC. Translating gives CASSLGGQGWGGYTF.

This clone came up a few times. The chain recombines TRBV19 with TRBJ1-1; D uncertain. The CDR3 runs 14 residues. V was pared by 3 bases and J by 4 bases, with 12 bases between. Germline assignment: CDR1 LNHDA and CDR2 SQIVND (reference sequence). CDR3 amino acids: CASSILGLTTEAFF. CDR3 nucleotide sequence: TGTGCCAGTAGTATCCTTGGGCTTACCACTGAAGCTTTCTTT. Drawing the rest from reference TRBV19 and TRBJ1-1, the complete variable domain is DGGITQSPKYLFRKEGQNVTLSCEQNLNHDAMYWYRQDPGQGLRLIYYSQIVNDFQKGDIAEGYSVSREKKESFPLTVTSAQKNPTAFYLCASSILGLTTEAFFGQGTRLTVV.

The table lists this clone with a count of one. The chain employs TRBV15 and TRBJ2-1; 7 bases line up with TRBD2. The V and J ends lost 0 bases and 10 bases, in that order; junction bases with no gene match: 3. The germline CDR1 and CDR2 sequences are LNHNV and YYDKDF (reference sequence). The length of the CDR3 is 13 residues. CDR3 region: CATSRDGRGEQFF. CDR3 sequence (DNA): TGTGCCACCAGCAGAGATGGGCGGGGGGAGCAGTTCTTC.

The V and J genes are TRBV28 and TRBJ2-7, with no clear D. V was trimmed by 2 bases and J by 1 base, leaving 6 bases between them. The germline V gene has CDR1 MDHEN and CDR2 SYDVKM. The CDR3 has 13 residues. CDR3 in DNA: TGTGCCAGCAGTTTAACAGCTTCCTACGAGCAGTACTTC. It translates to CASSLTASYEQYF.

The V and J genes are TRBV3-1 (or the pseudogene TRBV3-2) and TRBJ1-1, with D maybe TRBD1 (5 bases). Germline V CDR1 and CDR2: LGHDT, YNNKEL (reference sequence). CDR3 length equals 15 residues. V lost 6 bases, J lost 1 base, and 15 bases lay in between. This CDR3 is CASRATPGRNTEAFF. As DNA, the CDR3 is TGTGCCAGCAGAGCAACTCCAGGGCGGAACACTGAAGCTTTCTTT.

Concerning this clone itself: In the same sample, other DNA sequences code for this CDR3. The chain carries TRBV11-2 and TRBJ1-1; D might be TRBD1 (5 bases). V was cut by 2 bases and J by 1 base, with 8 bases left in between. This CDR3 is 14 amino acids long. Germline values: CDR1 SGHAT, CDR2 FQNNGV. The CDR3: CASSLFTGNTEAFF. In DNA form, the CDR3 reads TGTGCCAGCAGCTTATTCACAGGGAACACTGAAGCTTTCTTT.

The V call is TRBV5-6, the J call TRBJ1-5, with D unclear. Germline V CDR1 and CDR2: SGHDT, YYEEEE. This CDR3 is built from 15 residues. V was cut by 1 base and J by 0 bases, with 8 bases left in between. The CDR3 nucleotides read TGTGCCAGCAGCTTGATCCGGGATAGCAATCAGCCCCAGCATTTT. Its translation: CASSLIRDSNQPQHF.

The chain combines TRBV4-1 with TRBJ1-2; no definite D call. The CDR3 is 11 amino acids. V was shortened by 8 bases and J by 8 bases, with 12 bases between the two germline ends. CDR1 and CDR2 from the germline V gene are MGHRA and YSYEKL. The CDR3 here is CASGGLRGYTF. Written as DNA, the CDR3 is TGCGCCAGCGGTGGACTGAGGGGCTACACCTTC.